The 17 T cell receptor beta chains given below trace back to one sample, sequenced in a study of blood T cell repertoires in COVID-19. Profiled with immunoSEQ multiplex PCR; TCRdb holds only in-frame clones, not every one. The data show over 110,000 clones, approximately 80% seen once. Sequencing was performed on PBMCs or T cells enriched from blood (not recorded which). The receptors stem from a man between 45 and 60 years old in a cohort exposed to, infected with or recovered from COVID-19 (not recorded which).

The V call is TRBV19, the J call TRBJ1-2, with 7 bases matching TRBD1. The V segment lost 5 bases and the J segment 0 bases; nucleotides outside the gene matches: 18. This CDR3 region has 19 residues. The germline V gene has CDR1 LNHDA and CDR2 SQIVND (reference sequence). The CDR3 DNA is TGTGCCAGTAGTTTCCGGACAGGCACTGCCGACCCTACTAACTATGGCTACACCTTC. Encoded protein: CASSFRTGTADPTNYGYTF. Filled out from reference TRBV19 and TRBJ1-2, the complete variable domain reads DGGITQSPKYLFRKEGQNVTLSCEQNLNHDAMYWYRQDPGQGLRLIYYSQIVNDFQKGDIAEGYSVSREKKESFPLTVTSAQKNPTAFYLCASSFRTGTADPTNYGYTFGSGTRLTVV.

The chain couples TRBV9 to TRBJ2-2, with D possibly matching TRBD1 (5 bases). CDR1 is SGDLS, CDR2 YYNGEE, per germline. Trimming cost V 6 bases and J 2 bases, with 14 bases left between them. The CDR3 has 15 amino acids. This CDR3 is CASNPRGTNTGELFF. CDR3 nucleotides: TGTGCCAGCAACCCAAGGGGTACAAACACCGGGGAGCTGTTTTTT. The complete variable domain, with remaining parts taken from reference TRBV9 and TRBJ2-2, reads DSGVTQTPKHLITATGQRVTLRCSPRSGDLSVYWYQQSLDQGLQFLIQYYNGEERAKGNILERFSAQQFPDLHSELNLSSLELGDSALYFCASNPRGTNTGELFFGEGSRLTVL.

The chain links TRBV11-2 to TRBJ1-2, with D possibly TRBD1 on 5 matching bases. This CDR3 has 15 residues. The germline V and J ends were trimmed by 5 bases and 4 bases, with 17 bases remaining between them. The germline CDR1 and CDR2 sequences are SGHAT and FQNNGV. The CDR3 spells CASSPVRDWLYGYTF. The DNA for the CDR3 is TGTGCCAGCAGCCCAGTGAGGGACTGGCTCTATGGCTACACCTTC.

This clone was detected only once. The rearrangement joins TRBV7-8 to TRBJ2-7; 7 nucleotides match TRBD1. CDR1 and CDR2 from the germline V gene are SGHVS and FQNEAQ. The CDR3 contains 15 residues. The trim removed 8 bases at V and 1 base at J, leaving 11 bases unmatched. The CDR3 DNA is TGTGCCAGCGACCGGGGACAGAGCCCTTCCTACGAGCAGTACTTC. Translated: CASDRGQSPSYEQYF.

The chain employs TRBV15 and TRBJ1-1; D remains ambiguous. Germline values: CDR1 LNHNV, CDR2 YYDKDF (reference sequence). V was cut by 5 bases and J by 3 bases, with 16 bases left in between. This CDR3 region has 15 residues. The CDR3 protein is CATSAPLHTYTEAFF. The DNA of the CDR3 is TGTGCCACCAGCGCTCCCTTACATACCTACACTGAAGCTTTCTTT.

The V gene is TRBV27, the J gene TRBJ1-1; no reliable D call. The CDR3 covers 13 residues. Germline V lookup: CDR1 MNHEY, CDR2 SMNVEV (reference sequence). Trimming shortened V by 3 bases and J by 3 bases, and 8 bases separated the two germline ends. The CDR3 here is CASSFGGHTEAFF. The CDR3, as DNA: TGTGCCAGCAGTTTCGGAGGGCACACTGAAGCTTTCTTT.

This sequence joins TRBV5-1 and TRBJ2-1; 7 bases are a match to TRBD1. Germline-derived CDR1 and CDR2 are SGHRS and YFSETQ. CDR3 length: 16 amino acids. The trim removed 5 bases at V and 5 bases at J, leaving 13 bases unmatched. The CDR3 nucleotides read TGCGCCAGCAGGATAACAGGGGCCTTGTCCAACAATGAGCAGTTCTTC. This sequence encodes CASRITGALSNNEQFF.

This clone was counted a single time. CDR3 in amino acids: CASSRDRGVNTEAFF. For the CDR3, the DNA is TGTGCCAGTAGTAGAGACAGGGGAGTGAACACTGAAGCTTTCTTT. This chain connects TRBV19 to TRBJ1-1; 8 nucleotides agree with TRBD1. From germline, CDR1 is LNHDA and CDR2 SQIVND (reference sequence). The CDR3 runs 15 residues. Trimming removed 4 bases from V and 0 bases from J; junction bases left unmatched: 4.

The chain's CDR3 is CASSLNLGVHQPQHF. CDR3 coding DNA: TGTGCCAGCAGTTTAAACTTAGGGGTCCATCAGCCCCAGCATTTT. V is TRBV6-5 and J is TRBJ1-5, with a weak D call TRBD1 (5 bases). CDR1 is MNHEY and CDR2 is SVGAGI in the germline V gene. This CDR3 contains 15 residues. With 4 bases removed from V and 5 bases from J, the gap between germline ends came to 15 bases.

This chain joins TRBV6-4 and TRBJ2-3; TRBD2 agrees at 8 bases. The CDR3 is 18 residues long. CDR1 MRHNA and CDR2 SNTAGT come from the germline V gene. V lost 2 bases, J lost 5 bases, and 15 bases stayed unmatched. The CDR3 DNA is TGTGCCAGCAGTGACACCGTTCGGGAGGGCCCGATTGTAGATACGCAGTATTTT. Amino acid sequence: CASSDTVREGPIVDTQYF.

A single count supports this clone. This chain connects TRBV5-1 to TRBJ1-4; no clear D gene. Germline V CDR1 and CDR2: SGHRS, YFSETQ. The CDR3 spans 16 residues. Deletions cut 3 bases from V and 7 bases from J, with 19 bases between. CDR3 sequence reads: CASSSQPTVAGEKLFF. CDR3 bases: TGCGCCAGCAGCTCACAACCGACGGTGGCGGGTGAAAAACTGTTTTTT.

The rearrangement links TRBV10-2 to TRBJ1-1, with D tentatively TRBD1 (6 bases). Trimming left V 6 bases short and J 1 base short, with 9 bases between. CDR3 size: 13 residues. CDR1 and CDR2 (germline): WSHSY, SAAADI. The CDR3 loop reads CASRPQGNTEAFF. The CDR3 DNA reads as TGCGCCAGCAGACCACAGGGGAACACTGAAGCTTTCTTT.

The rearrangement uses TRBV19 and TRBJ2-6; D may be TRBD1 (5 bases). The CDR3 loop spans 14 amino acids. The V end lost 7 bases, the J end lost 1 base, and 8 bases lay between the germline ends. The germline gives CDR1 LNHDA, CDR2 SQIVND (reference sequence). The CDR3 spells CASNAGSGANVLTF. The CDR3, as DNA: TGTGCCAGTAATGCAGGGTCTGGGGCCAACGTCCTGACTTTC.

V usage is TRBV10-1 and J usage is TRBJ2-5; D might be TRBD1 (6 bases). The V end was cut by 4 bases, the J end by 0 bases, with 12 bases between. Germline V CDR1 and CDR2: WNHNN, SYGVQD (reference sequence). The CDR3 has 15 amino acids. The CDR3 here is CASSAERGNQETQYF. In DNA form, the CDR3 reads TGCGCCAGCAGTGCTGAGAGGGGGAACCAAGAGACCCAGTACTTC.

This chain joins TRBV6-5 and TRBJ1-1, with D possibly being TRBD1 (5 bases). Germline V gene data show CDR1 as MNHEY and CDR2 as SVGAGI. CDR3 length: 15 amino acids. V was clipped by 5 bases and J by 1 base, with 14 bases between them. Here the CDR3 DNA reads TGTGCCAGCAGTCTTTCCGGACAAGCGAACACTGAAGCTTTCTTT. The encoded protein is CASSLSGQANTEAFF.

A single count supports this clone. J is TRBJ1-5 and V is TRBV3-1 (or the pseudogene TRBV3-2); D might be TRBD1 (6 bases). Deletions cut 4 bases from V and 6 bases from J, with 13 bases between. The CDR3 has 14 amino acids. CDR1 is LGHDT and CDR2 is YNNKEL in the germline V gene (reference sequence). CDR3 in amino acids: CASSLVGARQPQHF. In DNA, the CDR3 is TGTGCCAGCAGCCTGGTGGGGGCGCGTCAGCCCCAGCATTTT.

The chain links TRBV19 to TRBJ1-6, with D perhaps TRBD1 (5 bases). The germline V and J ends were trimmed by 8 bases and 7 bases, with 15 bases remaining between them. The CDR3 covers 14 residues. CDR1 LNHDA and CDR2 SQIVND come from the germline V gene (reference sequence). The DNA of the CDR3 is TGTGCCAGTGATATGGCGACAGTCAATTCACCCCTCCACTTT. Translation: CASDMATVNSPLHF.